The 17 T cell receptor beta chains listed next were all sequenced from one sample in a study of cytomegalovirus exposure and HLA in healthy donors. Assay used: immunoSEQ multiplex PCR; TCRdb lists only in-frame clones, some missing. This table holds some 100,000 clones, around nine tenths found once. Sequencing was performed on PBMCs. The receptors stem from a man aged 18 to 30 in good health and CMV-seropositive.

This sequence joins TRBV30 and TRBJ2-4, with 8 positions matching TRBD2. The junction had 5 bases not matched to a gene; V was cut back by 4 bases and J by 3 bases. Germline V gene lookup returns CDR1 GTSNPN and CDR2 SVGIG (reference sequence). The CDR3 is 14 residues long. CDR3: CAWNLRGGKNIQYF. CDR3 nucleotides: TGTGCCTGGAACCTACGGGGGGGCAAAAACATTCAGTACTTC.

This chain connects TRBV15 to TRBJ2-7, with TRBD1 matching over 9 bases. The V and J ends lost 3 bases and 6 bases, in that order; junction bases with no gene match: 3. From germline, CDR1 is LNHNV and CDR2 YYDKDF (reference sequence). This CDR3 spans 13 amino acids. The CDR3 DNA reads as TGTGCCACCAGCAGGGACAGGGGTAGCGAGCAGTACTTC. As protein: CATSRDRGSEQYF.

V is TRBV7-6 and J is TRBJ2-7; TRBD1 aligns across 10 bases. The CDR3 extends over 11 amino acids. Germline CDR1 and CDR2: SGHVS and FNYEAQ. Trimming cost V 5 bases and J 12 bases; bases outside gene matches: 4. The CDR3, as DNA: TGTGCCAGCAGCGCGGGGACAGGGGCGTACTTC. Protein product: CASSAGTGAYF.

This chain joins TRBV2 and TRBJ2-1, with D tentatively TRBD1 (6 bases). Germline V lookup: CDR1 SNHLY, CDR2 FYNNEI. Trimming took 5 bases from V and 12 from J, leaving 20 bases between them. This CDR3 is 14 amino acids long. The CDR3 region has the DNA TGTGCCAGCAGTTCCCCCCAGGGGCCGCGCCGGCAGTTCTTC. It translates to CASSSPQGPRRQFF.

The J gene is TRBJ2-1, the V gene TRBV29-1; D possibly corresponds to TRBD1 (5 bases). V gave up 4 bases and J gave up 9 bases, with 7 bases separating them. This CDR3 spans 10 amino acids. Germline V gives CDR1 SQVTM, CDR2 ANQGSEA. The CDR3 DNA reads TGCAGCGTTGTTGACAGTGAGCAGTTCTTC. Translated: CSVVDSEQFF.

By frequency in the sample, this clone is large. The rearrangement joins TRBV7-6 to TRBJ2-5, with 8 bases identical to TRBD1. The CDR3 runs to 14 residues. V was pared by 5 bases and J by 9 bases, with 11 bases of the junction left unmatched. Germline V gene data show CDR1 as SGHVS and CDR2 as FNYEAQ. CDR3 region: CASSPQGQAGAQYF. CDR3 sequence (DNA): TGTGCCAGCAGCCCCCAGGGACAGGCCGGGGCCCAGTACTTC.

The rearrangement links TRBV9 to TRBJ2-7; 9 bases fit TRBD2. Germline CDR1 and CDR2: SGDLS and YYNGEE. The V gene end was trimmed by 3 bases and the J gene end by 7 bases; junction bases not matched to a gene: 11. The CDR3 runs to 15 residues. CDR3 residues: CASSAYLAGMGEQYF. DNA for the CDR3: TGTGCCAGCAGCGCCTATCTAGCGGGGATGGGGGAGCAGTACTTC.

V usage is TRBV6-4 and J usage is TRBJ2-2, with 7 bases fitting TRBD2. The CDR3 is 12 residues long. Germline trimming cut 6 bases from V and 7 bases from J; bases unmatched to any gene: 2. Looked up from germline, CDR1 is MRHNA and CDR2 is SNTAGT. The CDR3 region is CASSREGGELFF. The CDR3 region has the DNA TGTGCCAGCAGCAGGGAGGGCGGGGAGCTGTTTTTT.

The rearrangement uses TRBV29-1 and TRBJ2-7, with TRBD2 matching 7 bases. Germline V CDR1 and CDR2: SQVTM, ANQGSEA. The CDR3 is made up of 14 amino acids. Germline trimming cut 5 bases from V and 1 base from J; bases unmatched to any gene: 8. The CDR3 sequence: CSVLGGGESYEQYF. The CDR3 region has the DNA TGCAGCGTTTTAGGCGGGGGAGAATCCTACGAGCAGTACTTC.

The chain links TRBV7-9 to TRBJ2-2; 7 bases map to TRBD1. J was trimmed by 3 bases and V by 4 bases; bases with no gene match: 17. In germline, CDR1 is SEHNR, CDR2 FQNEAQ (reference sequence). The CDR3 is 19 amino acids. The CDR3 DNA reads TGTGCCAGCAGCTCCCCCAGACTATTAGGGACAGACGACACCGGGGAGCTGTTTTTT. Protein: CASSSPRLLGTDDTGELFF. Variable domain in full (rest from reference TRBV7-9 and TRBJ2-2): DTGVSQNPRHKITKRGQNVTFRCDPISEHNRLYWYRQTLGQGPEFLTYFQNEAQLEKSRLLSDRFSAERPKGSFSTLEIQRTEQGDSAMYLCASSSPRLLGTDDTGELFFGEGSRLTVL.

This rearrangement joins TRBV11-2 to TRBJ1-1; D remains ambiguous. The germline gives CDR1 SGHAT, CDR2 FQNNGV. The CDR3 extends over 15 amino acids. V lost 2 bases to trimming and J lost 3 bases, with 13 bases between them. DNA of the CDR3: TGTGCCAGCAGCTTACTTGGAGGGTCCCACACTGAAGCTTTCTTT. Amino acid sequence: CASSLLGGSHTEAFF.

This clone appeared once. The genes are TRBV6-4 and TRBJ1-1; D gene unclear. CDR1 is MRHNA, CDR2 SNTAGT, per germline. Between the trimmed V and J ends, which lost 6 bases and 0 bases, there was a span of 8 bases. The CDR3 spans 13 residues. In DNA, the CDR3 is TGTGCCAGCAGCGCCTCAGTGAACACTGAAGCTTTCTTT. It translates to CASSASVNTEAFF.

The gene calls are TRBV9 and TRBJ1-1, with 7 bases that match TRBD1. The CDR3 is 13 residues long. Per the germline V gene, CDR1 is SGDLS and CDR2 is YYNGEE. The V and J ends lost 0 bases and 10 bases, in that order; junction bases with no gene match: 6. CDR3 nucleotide sequence: TGTGCCAGCAGCGTAGATGATCGGACAGGAGCTTTCTTT. This encodes CASSVDDRTGAFF. Full variable domain (rest looked up from reference TRBV9 and TRBJ1-1): DSGVTQTPKHLITATGQRVTLRCSPRSGDLSVYWYQQSLDQGLQFLIQYYNGEERAKGNILERFSAQQFPDLHSELNLSSLELGDSALYFCASSVDDRTGAFFGQGTRLTVV.

The chain recombines TRBV7-2 with TRBJ2-4; 7 nucleotides match TRBD1. The CDR3 loop spans 17 amino acids. Germline CDR1 SGHTA, CDR2 FQGNSA. After removal of 1 base from V and 0 bases from J, the junction contained 6 bases not matched to a gene. The CDR3, as DNA: TGTGCCAGCAGCTTAGTTGAGGGGGCGGGAGCCAAAAACATTCAGTACTTC. It translates to CASSLVEGAGAKNIQYF.

The rearrangement uses TRBV19 and TRBJ2-1; TRBD2 matches 7 bases. Germline V gene sequence: CDR1 LNHDA, CDR2 SQIVND (reference sequence). The CDR3 runs to 16 residues. V was pared by 1 base and J by 6 bases, with 9 bases of the junction left unmatched. The CDR3 DNA sequence: TGTGCCAGTAGTATAGGGGGGAGGGGATGGAGCAATGAGCAGTTCTTC. Its protein product is CASSIGGRGWSNEQFF.

J is TRBJ1-5 and V is TRBV27, with 8 bases identical to TRBD1. Germline V gene sequence: CDR1 MNHEY, CDR2 SMNVEV (reference sequence). With V trimmed by 8 bases and J by 4 bases, 1 base remained unmatched. The CDR3 is made up of 12 amino acids. CDR3 nucleotide sequence: TGTGCCAGCGGACAGGGAAATCAGCCCCAGCATTTT. Its protein is CASGQGNQPQHF.

The V and J genes are TRBV14 and TRBJ2-2; D might be TRBD2 (5 bases). V gave up 3 bases and J gave up 2 bases, with 13 bases separating them. The CDR3 runs to 16 residues. CDR1 and CDR2 from the germline V gene are SGHDN and FVKESK. The CDR3 region has the DNA TGTGCCAGCAGCCACTACCGGGGAGACAACACCGGGGAGCTGTTTTTT. This gives the protein CASSHYRGDNTGELFF.